A selection of T cell receptor beta chains follows, all from one sample in a study of cytomegalovirus exposure and HLA in healthy donors. Only in-frame clones appear in the TCRdb table, and some are missing; sequencing was by immunoSEQ multiplex PCR. This sample has tens of thousands of clones; 75% to 85% occur once, and the top ten carry roughly 3%. Input material: PBMCs. These receptors were collected from a man aged 50-59 years in good health and CMV-seropositive. Each CDR3 is given with its conserved first and last residue. Fields, in order: J gene, V gene, CDR3 length, CDR3 protein.

TRBJ2-1 TRBV7-9 11 CSSSQTKEQFF
TRBJ1-1 TRBV21-1 14 CASSNDRERTEAFF
TRBJ1-6 TRBV7-2 14 CASSLAPQGRPLHF
TRBJ1-1 TRBV7-2 12 CASGAWGTEAFF
TRBJ2-7 TRBV5-1 15 CASSFVPSGSYEQYF
TRBJ2-1 TRBV4-1 14 CASSQGLAGDEQFF
TRBJ2-4 TRBV4-1 19 CASSQGEIFTGQGKNSQYF
TRBJ2-3 TRBV10-3 13 CAIRGLSPDTQYF
TRBJ1-2 TRBV10-3 14 CATPNADRTYGYTF
TRBJ2-7 TRBV10-3 16 CAISESVTGASYEQYF
TRBJ1-3 TRBV5-8 14 CASSLPQGANTIYF
TRBJ2-5 TRBV7-9 12 CASSHGRETQYF
TRBJ1-5 TRBV7-9 14 CASSWADGNQPQHF
TRBJ2-7 TRBV7-2 16 CASSVYGAGGIYEQYF
TRBJ1-5 TRBV30 16 CAWSVGQGDSNQPQHF
TRBJ2-1 TRBV7-2 15 CASSATSGGPGGQFF
TRBJ1-1 TRBV7-6 15 CASSLAPGGSVEAFF
TRBJ2-3 TRBV27 14 CASSLARATDTQYF
TRBJ2-3 TRBV6-4 15 CASSELAEPTDTQYF
TRBJ2-7 TRBV11-3 15 CASSKTGTGIHEQYF
TRBJ1-1 TRBV6-5 15 CASSYAPTVNTEAFF
TRBJ2-3 TRBV10-1 12 CASSTSSDTQYF
TRBJ1-1 TRBV6-5 14 CASSYSLTRPEAFF
TRBJ1-2 TRBV7-9 16 CSSTDFLGQADYGYTF
TRBJ2-7 TRBV7-2 14 CASSLLGGNYEQYF
TRBJ2-1 TRBV9 16 CASSAATGGGYNEQFF
TRBJ2-3 TRBV7-2 14 CASSFGLTTDTQYF
TRBJ1-2 TRBV5-1 16 CASSLARTGELHGYTF
TRBJ2-7 TRBV30 13 CACTGQGTYEQYF
TRBJ1-1 TRBV19 20 CASSIRPGHKNVAKNTEAFF
TRBJ1-3 TRBV23-1 18 CASSQPISQFHSGNTIYF
TRBJ1-4 TRBV28 14 CASSPGTRGGKLFF
TRBJ1-1 TRBV5-1 15 CASSLGPGMNTEAFF
TRBJ2-5 TRBV11-2 17 CASSLGASGSAQETQYF
TRBJ2-7 TRBV28 15 CASSTSRDRGPPQYF
TRBJ2-3 TRBV4-1 16 CASSQGYRDSTDTQYF
TRBJ2-1 TRBV7-3 15 CASSKRLAGWNEQFF